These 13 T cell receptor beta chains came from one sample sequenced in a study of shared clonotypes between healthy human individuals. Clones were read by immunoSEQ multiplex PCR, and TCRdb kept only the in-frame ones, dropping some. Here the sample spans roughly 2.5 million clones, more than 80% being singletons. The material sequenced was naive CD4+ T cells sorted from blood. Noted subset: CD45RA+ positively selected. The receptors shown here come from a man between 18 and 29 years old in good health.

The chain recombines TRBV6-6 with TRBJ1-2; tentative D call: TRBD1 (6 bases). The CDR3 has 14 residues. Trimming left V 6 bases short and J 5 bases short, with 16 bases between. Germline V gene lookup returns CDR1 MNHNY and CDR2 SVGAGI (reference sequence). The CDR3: CASSLRGPWYGYTF. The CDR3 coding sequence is TGTGCCAGCAGCCTCAGGGGCCCCTGGTATGGCTACACCTTC.

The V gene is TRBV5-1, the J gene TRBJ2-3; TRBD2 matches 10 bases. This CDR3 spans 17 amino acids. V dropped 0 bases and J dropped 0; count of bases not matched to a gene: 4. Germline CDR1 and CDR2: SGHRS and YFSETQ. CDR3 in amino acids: CASSLAGTSVSTDTQYF. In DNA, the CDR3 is TGCGCCAGCAGCTTGGCCGGGACTAGCGTTAGCACAGATACGCAGTATTTT.

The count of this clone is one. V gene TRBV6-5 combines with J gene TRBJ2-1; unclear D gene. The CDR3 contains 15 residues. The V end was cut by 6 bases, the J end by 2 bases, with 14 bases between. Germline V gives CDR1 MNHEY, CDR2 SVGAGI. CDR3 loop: CASSPGPGPYNEQFF. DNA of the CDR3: TGTGCCAGCAGCCCGGGCCCTGGGCCCTACAATGAGCAGTTCTTC.

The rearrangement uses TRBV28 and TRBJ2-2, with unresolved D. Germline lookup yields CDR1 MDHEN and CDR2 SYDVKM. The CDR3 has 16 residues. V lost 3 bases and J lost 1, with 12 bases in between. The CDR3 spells CASSFSRKMNTGELFF. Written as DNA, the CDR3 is TGTGCCAGCAGTTTCTCACGGAAGATGAACACCGGGGAGCTGTTTTTT.

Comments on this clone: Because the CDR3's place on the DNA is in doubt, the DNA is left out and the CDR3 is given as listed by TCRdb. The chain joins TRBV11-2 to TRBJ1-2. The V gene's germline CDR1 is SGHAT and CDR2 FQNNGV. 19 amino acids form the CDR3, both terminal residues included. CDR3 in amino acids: CASSLAAPSMATPSVRSTF.

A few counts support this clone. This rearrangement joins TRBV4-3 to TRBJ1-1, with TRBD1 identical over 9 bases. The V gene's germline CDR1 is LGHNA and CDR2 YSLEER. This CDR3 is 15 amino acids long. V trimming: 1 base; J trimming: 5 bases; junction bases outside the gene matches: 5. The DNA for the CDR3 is TGCGCCAGCAGCCAAGTGGGACAGGGACTGACTGAAGCTTTCTTT. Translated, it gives CASSQVGQGLTEAFF.

The CDR3 sequence is CASRTREAGEAFF. DNA of the CDR3: TGTGCCAGTAGAACCAGGGAGGCGGGTGAAGCTTTCTTT. The chain employs TRBV19 and TRBJ1-1; D possibly corresponds to TRBD1 (5 bases). CDR3 size: 13 residues. Trimming removed 6 bases at V and 7 bases at J, with 15 bases between. The germline V gene encodes CDR1 LNHDA and CDR2 SQIVND (reference sequence).

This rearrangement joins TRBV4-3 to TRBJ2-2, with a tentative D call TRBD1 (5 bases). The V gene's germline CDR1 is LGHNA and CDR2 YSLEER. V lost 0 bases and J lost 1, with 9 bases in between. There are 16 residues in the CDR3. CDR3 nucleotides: TGCGCCAGCAGCCAAGAGCCAGGGTTGAACACCGGGGAGCTGTTTTTT. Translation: CASSQEPGLNTGELFF.

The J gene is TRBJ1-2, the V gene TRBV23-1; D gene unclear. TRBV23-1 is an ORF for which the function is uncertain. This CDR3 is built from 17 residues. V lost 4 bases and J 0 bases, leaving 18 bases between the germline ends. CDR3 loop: CASSPRAAVLANYGYTF. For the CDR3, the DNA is TGCGCCAGCAGTCCCCGGGCCGCGGTCTTAGCTAACTATGGCTACACCTTC.

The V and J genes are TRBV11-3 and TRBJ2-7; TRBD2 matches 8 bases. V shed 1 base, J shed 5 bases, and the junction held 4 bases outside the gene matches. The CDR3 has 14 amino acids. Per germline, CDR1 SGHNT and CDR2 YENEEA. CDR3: CASSLAGGPHEQYF. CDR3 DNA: TGTGCCAGCAGCTTAGCGGGAGGGCCACACGAGCAGTACTTC.

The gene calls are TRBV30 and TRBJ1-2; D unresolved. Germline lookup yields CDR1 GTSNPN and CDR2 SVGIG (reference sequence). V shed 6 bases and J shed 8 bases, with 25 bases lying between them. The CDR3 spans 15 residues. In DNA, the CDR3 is TGTGCCTGTGGGGTTCACTCAGTCGGACTTTACGGCTACACCTTC. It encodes CACGVHSVGLYGYTF.

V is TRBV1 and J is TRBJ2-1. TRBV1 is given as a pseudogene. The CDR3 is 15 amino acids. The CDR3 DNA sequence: TGCACCAGCAGCTACAGGGCCGGGGGTCACAATGAGCAGTTCTTC. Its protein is CTSSYRAGGHNEQFF.

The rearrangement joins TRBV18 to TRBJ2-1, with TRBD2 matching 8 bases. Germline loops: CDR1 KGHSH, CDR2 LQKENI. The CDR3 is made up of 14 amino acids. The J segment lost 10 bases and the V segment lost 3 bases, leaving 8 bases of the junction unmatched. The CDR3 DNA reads TGTGCCAGCTCACCTCCGGGACTAGTAGAGGAGCAGTTCTTC. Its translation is CASSPPGLVEEQFF.